The 14 T cell receptor beta chains below were found in one sample sequenced in a study of blood T cell repertoires in COVID-19. Repertoires were generated with immunoSEQ multiplex PCR, while TCRdb's copy carries only in-frame clones and drops some. Of more than 200,000 clones listed, around nine tenths are singletons. Sequences were obtained from PBMCs or T cells enriched from blood (not recorded which). These TCRs come from a woman between 50 and 59 years old who had recovered from COVID-19.

This clone was counted many times. The V and J genes are TRBV6-4 and TRBJ2-1; TRBD1 might be the D (5 bases). The V end lost 2 bases, the J end lost 8 bases, and 10 bases lay between the germline ends. Looked up from germline, CDR1 is MRHNA and CDR2 is SNTAGT. There are 13 residues in the CDR3. The CDR3: CASSDREQDEQFF. Here the CDR3 DNA reads TGTGCCAGCAGTGACAGGGAACAGGATGAGCAGTTCTTC.

This sequence joins TRBV6-2 or TRBV6-3 and TRBJ2-5; perhaps TRBD2 as D (7 bases). This CDR3 region has 15 residues. Trimming left V 5 bases short and J 4 bases short, with 17 bases between. Germline CDR1 MNHEY, CDR2 SVGEGT. CDR3 DNA sequence: TGTGCCAGCAGTCCCCTTAGGGGAGGGGGAGAGACCCAGTACTTC. It encodes CASSPLRGGGETQYF.

The V and J genes are TRBV5-1 and TRBJ1-5; D is perhaps TRBD1 (6 bases). Between the trimmed V and J ends, which lost 0 bases and 2 bases, there was a span of 9 bases. Germline V gives CDR1 SGHRS, CDR2 YFSETQ. The CDR3 length is 15 residues. The CDR3 bases are TGCGCCAGCAGCTTGGCTGGGGGCGGCAATCAGCCCCAGCATTTT. Translated, it gives CASSLAGGGNQPQHF.

This sequence joins TRBV10-3 and TRBJ1-1; D is ambiguous. The CDR3 runs to 9 residues. V was cut by 6 bases and J by 11 bases, with 7 bases left in between. In germline, CDR1 is ENHRY, CDR2 SYGVKD. CDR3 loop: CAIRAYAFF. Here the CDR3 DNA reads TGTGCCATCAGGGCTTACGCTTTCTTT.

V usage is TRBV10-2 and J usage is TRBJ2-2; 7 nucleotides agree with TRBD2. The CDR3 is 15 residues long. The ends lost 5 bases at V and 7 bases at J; junction bases unmatched: 10. Looked up from germline, CDR1 is WSHSY and CDR2 is SAAADI. CDR3 amino acids: CASSQPLTSFGELFF. The CDR3 DNA is TGCGCCAGCAGTCAGCCGCTGACTAGCTTCGGGGAGCTGTTTTTT.

CDR3 in amino acids: CASSHRQGPLNTEAFF. The CDR3 DNA reads as TGTGCCAGTAGCCATAGACAGGGACCTCTGAACACTGAAGCTTTCTTT. This chain uses TRBV19 with TRBJ1-1; TRBD1 matches 7 bases. This CDR3 contains 16 residues. Trimming removed 6 bases from V and 0 bases from J; junction bases left unmatched: 10. Germline CDR1 reads LNHDA; CDR2 reads SQIVND (reference sequence).

The chain combines TRBV19 with TRBJ1-1, with a possible D match to TRBD1 (6 bases). The CDR3 contains 15 residues. Germline CDR1 and CDR2: LNHDA and SQIVND (reference sequence). The V and J ends lost 7 bases and 2 bases respectively, with 17 bases between them. This CDR3 is CASTPMDSRNTEAFF. The DNA of the CDR3 is TGTGCCAGTACCCCCATGGACAGCCGTAACACTGAAGCTTTCTTT.

In DNA, the CDR3 is TGCGCCAGCAGCGAGAGGCCCGGGACACGCTACTACAATGAGCAGTTCTTC. Protein product: CASSERPGTRYYNEQFF. V usage is TRBV5-1 and J usage is TRBJ2-1; D might be TRBD1 (6 bases). This CDR3 has 17 residues. Germline loops: CDR1 SGHRS, CDR2 YFSETQ. Trimming pared 4 bases from V and 3 bases from J, leaving 20 bases between.

This chain connects TRBV9 to TRBJ2-1; D may be TRBD2 (6 bases). CDR1 and CDR2 (germline): SGDLS, YYNGEE. There are 15 residues in the CDR3. Trimming removed 4 bases at V and 2 bases at J, with 13 bases between. The CDR3 protein is CASSSSWGAYNEQFF. Written as DNA, the CDR3 is TGTGCCAGCAGCTCTAGTTGGGGGGCCTACAATGAGCAGTTCTTC.

The chain links TRBV2 to TRBJ1-2, with a possible D match to TRBD1 (5 bases). This CDR3 is 11 amino acids long. CDR1 is SNHLY, CDR2 FYNNEI, per germline. The V gene lost 7 bases and the J gene lost 4 bases, with 7 bases spanning the gap. CDR3 in amino acids: CASTDSYGYTF. CDR3 DNA sequence: TGTGCCAGCACCGACAGCTATGGCTACACCTTC.

The rearrangement uses TRBV5-6 and TRBJ2-1; 7 bases map to TRBD2. The CDR3 is made up of 15 amino acids. With V trimmed by 7 bases and J by 5 bases, 12 bases remained unmatched. The germline CDR1 and CDR2 sequences are SGHDT and YYEEEE. The CDR3 region is CASYGWGGGNNEQFF. CDR3 bases: TGTGCCAGCTATGGCTGGGGCGGGGGAAACAATGAGCAGTTCTTC.

This rearrangement joins TRBV27 to TRBJ2-1; 11 bases fit TRBD2. Per germline, CDR1 MNHEY and CDR2 SMNVEV (reference sequence). The CDR3 totals 15 residues. The junction had 10 bases not matched to a gene; V was cut back by 6 bases and J by 9 bases. The CDR3 sequence: CASSLTSGSHGEQFF. The CDR3 DNA sequence: TGTGCCAGCAGCCTTACTAGCGGGAGCCATGGTGAGCAGTTCTTC.

The chain recombines TRBV9 with TRBJ1-2; possible D gene TRBD1, 6 bases. Trimming took 0 bases from V and 5 from J, leaving 11 bases between them. The germline V gene has CDR1 SGDLS and CDR2 YYNGEE. The CDR3 length is 14 residues. The CDR3 reads CASSVEARGYGYTF. The CDR3 region has the DNA TGTGCCAGCAGCGTAGAAGCCAGGGGTTATGGCTACACCTTC. The full variable domain, completed using reference TRBV9 and TRBJ1-2, is DSGVTQTPKHLITATGQRVTLRCSPRSGDLSVYWYQQSLDQGLQFLIQYYNGEERAKGNILERFSAQQFPDLHSELNLSSLELGDSALYFCASSVEARGYGYTFGSGTRLTVV.

The chain uses TRBV6-5 and TRBJ2-5; TRBD2 might be the D (6 bases). V gave up 7 bases and J gave up 1 base, with 16 bases separating them. Looked up from germline, CDR1 is MNHEY and CDR2 is SVGAGI. The CDR3 covers 15 residues. The CDR3 spells CASTRWGTPQETQYF. CDR3 coding DNA: TGTGCCAGCACCCGGTGGGGGACTCCCCAAGAGACCCAGTACTTC.